This is a list of T cell receptor beta chains from one sample in a study of CD8 T cells in Susac syndrome. TCRdb fed the immunoSEQ multiplex PCR reads into MiXCR, producing one record per CDR3 protein. The data show about 150,000 distinct CDR3 sequences, with just under 97% seen just once and 0.15% held by the top ten. The sample taken for sequencing was CD8+ T cells from PBMCs. These receptors originate from a human donor with multiple sclerosis. CDR3s include the opening cysteine and the closing phenylalanine or tryptophan. A D gene is named only where the DNA matches it firmly. Clone size is given for some rows only: seen once, a few or many times, or a class if the clone is expanded.

length	J	size	V	D	CDR3	DNA
13	TRBJ2-1	.	TRBV12-3/TRBV12-4	.	CATGRSSYNEQFF	TGTGCCACTGGGCGGAGCTCCTACAATGAGCAGTTCTTC
16	TRBJ1-6	.	TRBV15	.	CATSTIPQPGVSPLHF	TGTGCCACCAGCACCATCCCACAGCCGGGGGTTTCACCCCTCCACTTT
16	TRBJ2-4	.	TRBV15	.	CATSRSMGSAKNIQYF	TGTGCCACCAGCAGGAGTATGGGATCGGCCAAAAACATTCAGTACTTC
16	TRBJ2-2	.	TRBV9	TRBD2	CASNGRRGKPTGELFF	TGTGCCAGCAACGGGAGGAGGGGAAAACCAACCGGGGAGCTGTTTTTT
13	TRBJ2-3	.	TRBV29-1	.	CSVEGLHGDTQYF	TGCAGCGTTGAAGGCCTTCATGGAGATACGCAGTATTTT
13	TRBJ2-6	few	TRBV12-3/TRBV12-4	.	CASGSSGANVLTF	TGTGCCAGCGGCAGCTCTGGGGCCAACGTCCTGACTTTC
14	TRBJ2-1	.	TRBV15	TRBD1	CATRGQGSYNEQFF	TGTGCCACCAGGGGACAGGGCTCCTACAATGAGCAGTTCTTC
13	TRBJ1-2	.	TRBV27	.	CASSLTANYGYTF	TGTGCCAGCAGTTTAACAGCTAACTATGGCTACACCTTC
12	TRBJ2-3	.	TRBV13	.	CASTPLGDTQYF	TGTGCCAGCACTCCCCTAGGGGATACGCAGTATTTT
16	TRBJ1-5	once	TRBV20-1	TRBD1	CSARDGSLQGTQPQHF	TGCAGTGCTAGAGATGGTTCCTTACAGGGGACCCAGCCCCAGCATTTT
14	TRBJ1-2	.	TRBV9	.	CASSVSGRDYGYTF	TGTGCCAGCAGCGTATCCGGTAGGGACTATGGCTACACCTTC
16	TRBJ2-5	.	TRBV15	TRBD1	CATSRDLAQGNETQYF	TGTGCCACCAGCAGAGATCTTGCACAGGGGAATGAGACCCAGTACTTC
14	TRBJ2-7	.	TRBV3-1	TRBD1	CASSPGTEIYEQYF	TGTGCCAGCAGCCCCGGGACAGAGATTTACGAGCAGTACTTC
12	TRBJ2-5	.	TRBV3-1	.	CASSPGFETQYF	TGTGCCAGCAGCCCCGGGTTTGAGACCCAGTACTTC
13	TRBJ1-1	.	TRBV19	.	CASSGRLNTEAFF	TGTGCCTCCTCGGGCAGGTTGAACACTGAAGCTTTCTTT
14	TRBJ2-7	.	TRBV7-8	TRBD2	CASDSGTSPYEQYF	TGTGCCAGCGATAGCGGGACTAGTCCCTACGAGCAGTACTTC
11	TRBJ1-2	.	TRBV29-1	.	CSVDQQGNYTF	TGCAGCGTTGATCAACAGGGTAACTACACCTTC
14	TRBJ1-2	.	TRBV25-1	TRBD1	CASSEWDRDNGYTF	TGTGCCAGCAGTGAATGGGACAGGGATAATGGCTACACCTTC
13	TRBJ2-5	.	TRBV30	.	CAWSGGARETQYF	TGTGCCTGGAGTGGAGGGGCGAGAGAGACCCAGTACTTC
12	TRBJ1-2	.	TRBV20-1	.	CRPLGVGDGYTF	TGCAGGCCGTTGGGAGTGGGGGATGGCTACACCTTC
15	TRBJ2-1	.	TRBV12-3/TRBV12-4	TRBD1	CASRDPGGGYNEQFF	TGTGCCAGCAGGGACCCAGGGGGCGGCTACAATGAGCAGTTCTTC
12	TRBJ1-5	.	TRBV12-3/TRBV12-4	.	CASSPSEQPQHF	TGTGCCAGCAGTCCCAGTGAGCAGCCCCAGCATTTT
11	TRBJ2-5	.	TRBV3-1	.	CASSQQETQYF	TGTGCCAGCAGCCAACAAGAGACCCAGTACTTC
18	TRBJ2-1	.	TRBV20-1	TRBD2	CSAAPTSGGLSSYNEQFF	TGCAGTGCTGCCCCGACTAGCGGGGGCCTTAGCTCCTACAATGAGCAGTTCTTC
13	TRBJ2-1	once	TRBV11-2	.	CASSTGHPGEQFF	TGTGCCAGCAGTACAGGTCACCCGGGTGAGCAGTTCTTC
17	TRBJ2-7	.	TRBV27	TRBD1	CASSLSFPTGGAYEQYF	TGTGCCAGCAGTTTATCTTTCCCCACAGGGGGTGCCTACGAGCAGTACTTC
15	TRBJ1-5	.	TRBV7-2	.	CASNRGRYSNQPQHF	TGTGCCAGCAATAGGGGACGGTATAGCAATCAGCCCCAGCATTTT
15	TRBJ2-5	.	TRBV20-1	.	CSARDGTSAQETQYF	TGCAGTGCTAGAGATGGAACCTCTGCCCAAGAGACCCAGTACTTC
13	TRBJ1-2	.	TRBV7-2	.	CASSLGYRDGYTF	TGTGCCAGCAGCTTAGGTTACAGGGATGGCTACACCTTC
13	TRBJ1-2	.	TRBV29-1	.	CSVETGVRGGYTF	TGCAGCGTTGAAACAGGTGTCCGCGGTGGCTACACCTTC
13	TRBJ1-2	once	TRBV3-1	TRBD1	CASRGQQNYGYTF	TGTGCCAGCAGGGGACAGCAGAACTATGGCTACACCTTC
15	TRBJ1-6	.	TRBV27	.	CASSPTPSRDSPLHF	TGTGCCAGCAGCCCTACCCCGTCCAGGGATTCACCCCTCCACTTT
16	TRBJ2-7	.	TRBV20-1	TRBD2	CSARALGGGTVNEQYF	TGCAGTGCTAGGGCCCTCGGCGGGGGAACGGTAAACGAGCAGTACTTC
15	TRBJ1-4	.	TRBV30	TRBD1	CAWTPGQGAKEKLFF	TGTGCCTGGACACCGGGACAGGGGGCTAAGGAAAAACTGTTTTTT
13	TRBJ1-1	once	TRBV29-1	.	CSVIGGLVTEAFF	TGCAGCGTGATTGGGGGCCTGGTCACTGAAGCTTTCTTT
15	TRBJ2-3	.	TRBV7-9	.	CASSLAGGRRDTQYF	TGTGCCAGCAGCTTAGCCGGGGGGCGAAGAGATACGCAGTATTTT
16	TRBJ2-1	.	TRBV9	.	CASSVDVVEFHNEQFF	TGTGCCAGCAGCGTAGATGTAGTGGAGTTCCACAATGAGCAGTTCTTC
11	TRBJ1-1	.	TRBV20-1	.	CSARSVTEAFF	TGCAGTGCTAGATCGGTAACTGAAGCTTTCTTT
15	TRBJ1-2	.	TRBV20-1	.	CSARDPGGVGYGYTF	TGCAGTGCTAGAGATCCCGGAGGGGTAGGCTATGGCTACACCTTC
11	TRBJ2-1	.	TRBV20-1	.	CSARVSGEQFF	TGCAGTGCTCGGGTAAGCGGCGAGCAGTTCTTC
14	TRBJ1-6	.	TRBV3-1	.	CASSQDRSNSPLHF	TGTGCCAGCAGCCAAGATAGATCGAATTCACCCCTCCACTTT
12	TRBJ1-1	.	TRBV30	.	CAWAISNTEAFF	TGTGCCTGGGCGATTTCGAACACTGAAGCTTTCTTT